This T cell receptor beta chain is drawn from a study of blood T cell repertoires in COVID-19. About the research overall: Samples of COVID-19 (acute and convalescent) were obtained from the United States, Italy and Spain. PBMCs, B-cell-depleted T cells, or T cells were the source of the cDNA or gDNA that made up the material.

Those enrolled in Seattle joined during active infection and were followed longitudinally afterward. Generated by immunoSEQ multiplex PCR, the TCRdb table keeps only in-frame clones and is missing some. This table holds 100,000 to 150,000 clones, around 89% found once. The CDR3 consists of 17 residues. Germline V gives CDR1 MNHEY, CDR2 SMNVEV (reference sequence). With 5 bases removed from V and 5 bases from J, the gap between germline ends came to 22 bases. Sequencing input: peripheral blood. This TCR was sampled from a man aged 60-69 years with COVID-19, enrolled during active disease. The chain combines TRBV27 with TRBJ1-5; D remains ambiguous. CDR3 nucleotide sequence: TGTGCCAGCAGTCCCCACTTGAGATCCAAATCGCATCAGCCCCAGCATTTT. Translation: CASSPHLRSKSHQPQHF.